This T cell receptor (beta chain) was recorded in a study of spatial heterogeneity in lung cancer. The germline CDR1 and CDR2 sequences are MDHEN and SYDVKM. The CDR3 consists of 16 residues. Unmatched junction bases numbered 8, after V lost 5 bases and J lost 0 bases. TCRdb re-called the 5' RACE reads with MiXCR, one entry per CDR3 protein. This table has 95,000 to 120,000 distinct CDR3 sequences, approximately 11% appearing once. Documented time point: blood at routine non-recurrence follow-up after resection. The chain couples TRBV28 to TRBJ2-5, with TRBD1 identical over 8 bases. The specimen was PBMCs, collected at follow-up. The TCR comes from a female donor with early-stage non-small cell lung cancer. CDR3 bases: TGTGCCAGCAGTACCAGGACAGGGAGCTACCAAGAGACCCAGTACTTC. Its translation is CASSTRTGSYQETQYF.